These 22 T cell receptor beta chains share one sample of origin, sequenced in a study of blood T cell repertoires in COVID-19. Here immunoSEQ multiplex PCR was the method, and the copy in TCRdb shows in-frame clones only, minus some. In the table there are about 120,000 clones, over 80% of which are singletons. The source material was peripheral blood. The receptors shown here come from a man aged 30 to 39 with acute or convalescent COVID-19.

The rearrangement joins TRBV7-2 to TRBJ1-1; maybe TRBD1 (6 bases). Trimming pared 6 bases from V and 6 bases from J, leaving 23 bases between. CDR3 length equals 16 residues. Germline CDR1 is SGHTA and CDR2 is FQGNSA. CDR3 sequence reads: CASRTQVGGGVAEAFF. In nucleotides, the CDR3 is TGTGCCAGCAGGACCCAGGTGGGAGGGGGTGTCGCTGAAGCTTTCTTT.

The J gene is TRBJ2-1, the V gene TRBV5-4; TRBD2 matches 11 bases. The junction had 11 bases not matched to a gene; V was cut back by 4 bases and J by 5 bases. Germline values: CDR1 SGHNT, CDR2 YYREEE (reference sequence). CDR3 length equals 17 residues. The DNA of the CDR3 is TGTGCCAGCAGCCAGGGTGGGCTAGCGGGAGGCCACAATGAGCAGTTCTTC. Its protein is CASSQGGLAGGHNEQFF.

This chain links TRBV27 with TRBJ1-1, with no clear D. The CDR3 length is 14 residues. Trimming cost V 4 bases and J 5 bases, with 14 bases left between them. Germline V gene data show CDR1 as MNHEY and CDR2 as SMNVEV (reference sequence). CDR3 region: CASSYGGGMTEAFF. The DNA for the CDR3 is TGTGCCAGCAGTTATGGAGGAGGGATGACTGAAGCTTTCTTT.

The chain has TRBV5-1 and TRBJ2-2; 7 bases map to TRBD1. The CDR3 length is 19 residues. V shed 1 base, J shed 0 bases, and the junction held 12 bases outside the gene matches. CDR1 and CDR2 (germline): SGHRS, YFSETQ. The CDR3 DNA reads as TGCGCCAGCAGCTTGACTGGGTGGGACAGAAACCCGAACACCGGGGAGCTGTTTTTT. Translating it yields CASSLTGWDRNPNTGELFF.

This clone showed up just once. The rearrangement uses TRBV7-2 and TRBJ2-5, with a possible D match to TRBD1 (6 bases). The V gene's germline CDR1 is SGHTA and CDR2 FQGNSA. V dropped 5 bases and J dropped 1 base, with 11 bases sitting between them. This CDR3 has 14 residues. CDR3 DNA: TGTGCCAGCAGCCGCGGACAGATCCAAGAGACCCAGTACTTC. As protein: CASSRGQIQETQYF.

The rearrangement joins TRBV6-6 to TRBJ2-5, with a weak D call TRBD2 (7 bases). Between the trimmed V and J ends, which lost 4 bases and 2 bases, there was a span of 11 bases. The germline CDR1 and CDR2 sequences are MNHNY and SVGAGI (reference sequence). This CDR3 comprises 14 residues. The CDR3 loop is CASSWEGGQETQYF. As DNA, the CDR3 is TGTGCCAGCAGTTGGGAGGGGGGGCAAGAGACCCAGTACTTC.

The chain joins TRBV7-2 to TRBJ2-7, with 9 positions matching TRBD1. V lost 5 bases, J lost 3 bases, and 14 bases stayed unmatched. CDR1 is SGHTA and CDR2 is FQGNSA in the germline V gene. The CDR3 is 17 amino acids. Written as DNA, the CDR3 is TGTGCCAGCAGCAGGGGAGGGACAGGGAGGACCTACTACGAGCAGTACTTC. As protein: CASSRGGTGRTYYEQYF.

J is TRBJ1-3 and V is TRBV11-2, with D possibly being TRBD1 (5 bases). The V gene's germline CDR1 is SGHAT and CDR2 FQNNGV. V lost 1 base, J lost 4 bases, and 11 bases lay in between. This CDR3 contains 15 residues. The CDR3 loop reads CASSLGGAKGNTIYF. The CDR3 DNA reads TGTGCCAGCAGCTTAGGGGGCGCAAAAGGAAACACCATATATTTT.

The chain has TRBV5-1 and TRBJ1-4; TRBD1 matches 8 bases. This CDR3 region has 16 residues. Germline trimming cut 1 base from V and 8 bases from J; bases unmatched to any gene: 10. CDR1 is SGHRS, CDR2 YFSETQ, per germline. Here the CDR3 reads CASSLSSRGPREKLFF. The CDR3 bases are TGCGCCAGCAGCTTGTCGAGCAGGGGGCCGAGGGAAAAACTGTTTTTT. Full variable domain (missing parts from reference TRBV5-1 and TRBJ1-4): KAGVTQTPRYLIKTRGQQVTLSCSPISGHRSVSWYQQTPGQGLQFLFEYFSETQRNKGNFPGRFSGRQFSNSRSEMNVSTLELGDSALYLCASSLSSRGPREKLFFGSGTQLSVL.

The rearrangement uses TRBV30 and TRBJ1-2; D is perhaps TRBD1 (5 bases). In germline, CDR1 is GTSNPN, CDR2 SVGIG (reference sequence). The CDR3 is made up of 14 amino acids. Trimming took off 6 bases at V and 1 base at J, with 15 bases between the two ends. This chain's CDR3 is CACPLTEFNYGYTF. For the CDR3, the DNA is TGTGCCTGCCCTTTGACAGAATTTAACTATGGCTACACCTTC.

The chain is built from TRBV6-6 and TRBJ2-3, with D possibly being TRBD1 (6 bases). CDR3 length equals 14 residues. V was trimmed by 8 bases and J by 0 bases, leaving 12 bases between them. Germline V gene lookup returns CDR1 MNHNY and CDR2 SVGAGI (reference sequence). The CDR3 nucleotides read TGTGCCAGCTCTCCGGACAGAAGCACAGATACGCAGTATTTT. Amino acid sequence: CASSPDRSTDTQYF.

The CDR3 DNA reads as TGTGCCAGTATTCATAGCACAGATACGCAGTATTTT. It specifies CASIHSTDTQYF. The chain links TRBV19 to TRBJ2-3; D unresolved. This CDR3 has 12 amino acids. V lost 7 bases and J 0 bases, leaving 5 bases between the germline ends. Germline V lookup: CDR1 LNHDA, CDR2 SQIVND (reference sequence).

The V and J genes are TRBV4-1 and TRBJ1-2; D perhaps matches TRBD1 (5 bases). Germline loops: CDR1 MGHRA, CDR2 YSYEKL. The CDR3 is 15 residues long. V dropped 3 bases and J dropped 10 bases, with 21 bases sitting between them. The CDR3 is CASSHTLDRGNFYTF. The CDR3 DNA is TGCGCCAGCAGCCATACCCTAGATCGGGGGAACTTCTACACCTTC.

The rearrangement joins TRBV7-9 to TRBJ2-7, with TRBD2 matching over 8 bases. This CDR3 contains 14 residues. Germline loops: CDR1 SEHNR, CDR2 FQNEAQ (reference sequence). Unmatched junction bases numbered 10, after V lost 7 bases and J lost 5 bases. The CDR3 loop is CASTLSGATDEQYF. In nucleotides, the CDR3 is TGTGCCAGCACCCTTAGCGGGGCTACGGACGAGCAGTACTTC.

This clone was seen a few times. The DNA for the CDR3 is TGCGCCAGCGAGCCACAGACAGGGGGGAACACTGAAGCTTTCTTT. The encoded protein is CASEPQTGGNTEAFF. The J gene is TRBJ1-1, the V gene TRBV4-3; 9 bases match TRBD1. The V and J ends lost 8 bases and 1 base, in that order; junction bases with no gene match: 8. The CDR3 consists of 15 residues. Per the germline V gene, CDR1 is LGHNA and CDR2 is YSLEER.

This clone was detected a few times. The CDR3 sequence: CSVASGGVYQPQHF. The CDR3 DNA sequence: TGCAGCGTTGCGTCGGGGGGCGTATATCAGCCCCAGCATTTT. This rearrangement joins TRBV29-1 to TRBJ1-5; maybe TRBD1 (6 bases). Trimming stripped 4 bases from V and 5 bases from J, with 15 bases between. Germline V CDR1 and CDR2: SQVTM, ANQGSEA. The CDR3 spans 14 residues.

This chain links TRBV28 with TRBJ1-2, with 9 bases fitting TRBD1. This CDR3 comprises 16 residues. Per the germline V gene, CDR1 is MDHEN and CDR2 is SYDVKM. J was trimmed by 2 bases and V by 5 bases; bases with no gene match: 9. The CDR3: CASSTLGTGWNYGYTF. CDR3 DNA sequence: TGTGCCAGCAGTACCTTGGGGACAGGGTGGAACTATGGCTACACCTTC.

The chain combines TRBV4-1 with TRBJ1-4; D gene uncertain. The CDR3 has 15 amino acids. Trimming cost V 0 bases and J 8 bases, with 13 bases left between them. Germline V gene sequence: CDR1 MGHRA, CDR2 YSYEKL. DNA of the CDR3: TGCGCCAGCAGCCAAGAGCCGCGGGGATGGGAAAAACTGTTTTTT. Protein: CASSQEPRGWEKLFF.

The chain recombines TRBV7-9 with TRBJ2-2; D is possibly TRBD2 (5 bases). This CDR3 spans 17 amino acids. V was cut by 4 bases and J by 2 bases, with 17 bases left in between. Germline V gene sequence: CDR1 SEHNR, CDR2 FQNEAQ (reference sequence). CDR3 in DNA: TGTGCCAGCAGCTCAACGAGGGCCGAGAACAACACCGGGGAGCTGTTTTTT. It is translated as CASSSTRAENNTGELFF.

The rearrangement joins TRBV7-9 to TRBJ2-7; D is unresolved. The V end lost 3 bases, the J end lost 5 bases, and 8 bases lay between the germline ends. This CDR3 is built from 12 residues. Germline-derived CDR1 and CDR2 are SEHNR and FQNEAQ (reference sequence). The CDR3 loop reads CASSFIVDEQYF. DNA for the CDR3: TGTGCCAGCAGCTTCATCGTAGACGAGCAGTACTTC.

The chain is built from TRBV5-1 and TRBJ1-1; 10 nucleotides agree with TRBD1. Germline V gene lookup returns CDR1 SGHRS and CDR2 YFSETQ. The J segment lost 4 bases and the V segment lost 0 bases, leaving 3 bases of the junction unmatched. The CDR3 loop spans 15 amino acids. The CDR3 DNA reads as TGCGCCAGCAGCTTGGTCGGGACAGGGGCCACTGAAGCTTTCTTT. Translated, it gives CASSLVGTGATEAFF. The full variable domain, rest sourced from reference TRBV5-1 and TRBJ1-1, is KAGVTQTPRYLIKTRGQQVTLSCSPISGHRSVSWYQQTPGQGLQFLFEYFSETQRNKGNFPGRFSGRQFSNSRSEMNVSTLELGDSALYLCASSLVGTGATEAFFGQGTRLTVV.

The chain joins TRBV7-9 to TRBJ2-7; 7 bases are shared with TRBD1. This CDR3 contains 15 residues. Trimming at V came to 4 bases and at J to 0 bases, leaving 6 bases not matched to a gene. Per the germline V gene, CDR1 is SEHNR and CDR2 is FQNEAQ (reference sequence). The DNA for the CDR3 is TGTGCCAGCAGCTCGGCAGGGGGAAACTCCTACGAGCAGTACTTC. Protein: CASSSAGGNSYEQYF. The variable domain in full, with the rest retrieved from reference TRBV7-9 and TRBJ2-7, is DTGVSQNPRHKITKRGQNVTFRCDPISEHNRLYWYRQTLGQGPEFLTYFQNEAQLEKSRLLSDRFSAERPKGSFSTLEIQRTEQGDSAMYLCASSSAGGNSYEQYFGPGTRLTVT.